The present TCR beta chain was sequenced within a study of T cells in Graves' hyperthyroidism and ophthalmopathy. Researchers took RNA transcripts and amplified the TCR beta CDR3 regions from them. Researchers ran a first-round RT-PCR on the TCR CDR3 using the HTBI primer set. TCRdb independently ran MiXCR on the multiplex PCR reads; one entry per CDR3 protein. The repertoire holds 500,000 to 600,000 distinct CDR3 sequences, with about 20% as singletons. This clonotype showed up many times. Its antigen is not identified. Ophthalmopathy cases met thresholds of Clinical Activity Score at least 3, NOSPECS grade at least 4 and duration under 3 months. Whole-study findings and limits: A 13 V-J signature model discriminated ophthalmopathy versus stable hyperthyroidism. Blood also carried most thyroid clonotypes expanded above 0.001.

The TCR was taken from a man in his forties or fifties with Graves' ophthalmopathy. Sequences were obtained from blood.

CDR3 loop: CASSWDNYGYTF. In nucleotides, the CDR3 is TGTGCCAGCAGCTGGGACAACTATGGCTACACCTTC. The rearrangement joins TRBV7-9 to TRBJ1-2; TRBD1 is a possible D gene (5 bases). This CDR3 region has 12 residues. Germline-derived CDR1 and CDR2 are SEHNR and FQNEAQ (reference sequence). The germline V and J ends were trimmed by 4 bases and 2 bases, with 5 bases remaining between them. The variable domain in full, with the rest retrieved from reference TRBV7-9 and TRBJ1-2, is DTGVSQNPRHKITKRGQNVTFRCDPISEHNRLYWYRQTLGQGPEFLTYFQNEAQLEKSRLLSDRFSAERPKGSFSTLEIQRTEQGDSAMYLCASSWDNYGYTFGSGTRLTVV.